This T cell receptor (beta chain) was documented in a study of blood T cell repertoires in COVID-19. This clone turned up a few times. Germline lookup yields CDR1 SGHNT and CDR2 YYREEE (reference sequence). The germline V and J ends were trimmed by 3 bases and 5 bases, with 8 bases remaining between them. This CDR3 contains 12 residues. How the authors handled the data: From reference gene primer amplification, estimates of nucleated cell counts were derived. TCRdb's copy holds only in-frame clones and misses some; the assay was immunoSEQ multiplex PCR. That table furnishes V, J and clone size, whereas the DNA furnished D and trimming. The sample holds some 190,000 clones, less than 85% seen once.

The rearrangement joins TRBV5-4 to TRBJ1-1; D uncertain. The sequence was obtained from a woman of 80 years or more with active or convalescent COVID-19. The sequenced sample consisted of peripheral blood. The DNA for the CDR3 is TGTGCCAGCAGCTGGGGAGGTACTGAAGCTTTCTTT. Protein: CASSWGGTEAFF.